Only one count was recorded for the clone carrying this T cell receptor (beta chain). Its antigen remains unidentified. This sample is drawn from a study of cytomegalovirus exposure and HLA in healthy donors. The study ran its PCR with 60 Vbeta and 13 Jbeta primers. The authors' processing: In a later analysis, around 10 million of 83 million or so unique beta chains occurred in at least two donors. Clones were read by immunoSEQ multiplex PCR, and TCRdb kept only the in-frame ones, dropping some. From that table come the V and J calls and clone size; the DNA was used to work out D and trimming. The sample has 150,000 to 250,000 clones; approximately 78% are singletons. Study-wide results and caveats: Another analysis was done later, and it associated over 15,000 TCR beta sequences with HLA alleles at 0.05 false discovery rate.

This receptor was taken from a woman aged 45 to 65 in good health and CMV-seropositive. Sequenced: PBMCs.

CDR3 sequence (DNA): TGTGCCAGCAGTTCCCATCCTAGCGGGGTCACAGATACGCAGTATTTT. Residues: CASSSHPSGVTDTQYF. The chain links TRBV27 to TRBJ2-3, with TRBD2 identical over 9 bases. The J segment lost 2 bases and the V segment lost 4 bases, leaving 7 bases of the junction unmatched. Germline CDR1 is MNHEY and CDR2 is SMNVEV (reference sequence). This CDR3 has 16 amino acids.